The next 5 T cell receptor beta chains were all read from a single sample in a study of blood T cell repertoires in COVID-19. Profiling relied on immunoSEQ multiplex PCR, and the TCRdb table lists in-frame clones only, not all of them. The profile shows some 180,000 clones, around 79% of them singletons. What was sequenced was peripheral blood. All receptors come from a woman between 40 and 55 years old with COVID-19, enrolled during active disease.

The J gene is TRBJ2-3, the V gene TRBV9, with D hard to call. The V end was cut by 3 bases, the J end by 4 bases, with 15 bases between. Germline CDR1 and CDR2: SGDLS and YYNGEE. This CDR3 has 15 residues. The CDR3 here is CASSGRGVPADTQYF. CDR3 nucleotides: TGTGCCAGCAGCGGTAGAGGCGTCCCCGCAGATACGCAGTATTTT.

The chain's CDR3 is CATSEGSGASTDTQYF. The CDR3 DNA reads as TGTGCCACCAGTGAAGGGAGCGGAGCCAGCACAGATACGCAGTATTTT. V is TRBV24-1 and J is TRBJ2-3; TRBD2 might be the D (5 bases). The length of the CDR3 is 16 residues. Germline V gives CDR1 KGHDR, CDR2 SFDVKD. V lost 4 bases and J lost 0, with 13 bases in between.

V gene TRBV6-6 combines with J gene TRBJ2-7; a possible D gene is TRBD1 (5 bases). V gave up 5 bases and J gave up 5 bases, with 13 bases separating them. The V gene's germline CDR1 is MNHNY and CDR2 SVGAGI (reference sequence). There are 13 residues in the CDR3. CDR3 coding DNA: TGTGCCAGCAGTATTGATGGGGCGGACGAGCAGTACTTC. Encoded protein: CASSIDGADEQYF.

The V and J genes are TRBV21-1 and TRBJ2-5; the table gives TRBD1 as D, unverified against the DNA. TRBV21-1 is designated a pseudogene. The CDR3 is made up of 17 amino acids. As DNA, the CDR3 is TGTGCCAGCAGCGCCCCGAATTTATCAAACAGACAAGAGACCCAGTACTTC. Its protein product is CASSAPNLSNRQETQYF.

The rearrangement uses TRBV5-1 and TRBJ2-5; the match to TRBD1 covers 8 bases. In germline, CDR1 is SGHRS, CDR2 YFSETQ. The CDR3 runs to 15 residues. V lost 0 bases, J lost 4 bases, and 5 bases stayed unmatched. The CDR3 nucleotides read TGCGCCAGCAGCTTGGGAGGACAGGGATCAGAGACCCAGTACTTC. Translation gives CASSLGGQGSETQYF.